Each of the 10 T cell receptor beta chains below was sequenced from the same sample in a study of blood T cell repertoires in COVID-19. The data were produced by immunoSEQ multiplex PCR, yet TCRdb's version contains in-frame clones alone and is incomplete. This sample has 250,000 or so clones, with around 83% found just once. Sequencing was carried out using peripheral blood. The receptors come from a woman aged 40 to 50 who had recovered from COVID-19.

V is TRBV5-6 and J is TRBJ1-4, with 8 bases matching TRBD1. CDR1 SGHDT and CDR2 YYEEEE come from the germline V gene. CDR3 length: 14 residues. Trimming took 2 bases from V and 3 from J; bases not matched to a gene: 0. The CDR3, as DNA: TGTGCCAGCAGCTTACAGGGGGCTAATGAAAAACTGTTTTTT. Translation: CASSLQGANEKLFF.

This clone was seen a few times. The rearrangement uses TRBV4-2 and TRBJ1-6; tentatively, D is TRBD1 (6 bases). Trimming took 4 bases from V and 7 from J, leaving 14 bases between them. The CDR3 runs 15 residues. Germline V lookup: CDR1 LGHNA, CDR2 YNFKEQ. The CDR3 coding sequence is TGTGCCAGCAGCCCGACCGGGACAACAAATTCACCCCTCCACTTT. It yields the protein CASSPTGTTNSPLHF.

The V and J genes are TRBV5-1 and TRBJ2-2; 9 bases line up with TRBD1. V dropped 4 bases and J dropped 1; count of bases not matched to a gene: 5. Germline CDR1 reads SGHRS; CDR2 reads YFSETQ. The CDR3 runs 16 residues. DNA for the CDR3: TGCGCCAGCAGCCCCGGGACAGGGCGGAACACCGGGGAGCTGTTTTTT. It codes for CASSPGTGRNTGELFF.

This chain joins TRBV6-5 and TRBJ1-2, with a weak D call TRBD1 (6 bases). The ends were cut back, 7 bases at V and 1 base at J, with 10 bases in the middle. Germline CDR1 MNHEY, CDR2 SVGAGI. The CDR3 is 13 amino acids. DNA of the CDR3: TGTGCCAGCACACAGGGAGTTAACTATGGCTACACCTTC. It codes for CASTQGVNYGYTF.

The chain couples TRBV2 to TRBJ2-7, with 8 bases fitting TRBD1. The junction had 6 bases not matched to a gene; V was cut back by 6 bases and J by 2 bases. This CDR3 contains 14 residues. Germline values: CDR1 SNHLY, CDR2 FYNNEI. Here the CDR3 reads CASRLGQATYEQYF. In DNA, the CDR3 is TGTGCCAGCAGGCTGGGACAGGCTACCTACGAGCAGTACTTC.

V and J are TRBV14 and TRBJ1-3; D call uncertain. Germline V CDR1 and CDR2: SGHDN, FVKESK. This CDR3 region has 17 residues. V was clipped by 1 base and J by 0 bases, with 13 bases between them. Here the CDR3 DNA reads TGTGCCAGCAGCCAAGTCACGGCAGGCCGCTCTGGAAACACCATATATTTT. Protein sequence: CASSQVTAGRSGNTIYF.

This rearrangement joins TRBV18 to TRBJ1-1, with no clear D. CDR1 and CDR2 from the germline V gene are KGHSH and LQKENI. The CDR3 totals 16 residues. Trimming removed 5 bases at V and 4 bases at J, with 20 bases between. The CDR3 reads CASSATGIRGGTEAFF. The CDR3 DNA is TGTGCCAGCTCAGCCACGGGTATACGGGGTGGCACTGAAGCTTTCTTT.

The rearrangement uses TRBV12-3 or TRBV12-4 and TRBJ1-1, with a possible D match to TRBD1 (5 bases). The CDR3 has 13 residues. The V and J ends lost 6 bases and 4 bases respectively, with 12 bases between them. In DNA, the CDR3 is TGTGCCAGCAGCTCCAACAGGCTCACTGAAGCTTTCTTT. Amino acids: CASSSNRLTEAFF.

V and J are TRBV4-2 and TRBJ2-1, with 10 bases fitting TRBD1. Germline CDR1 LGHNA, CDR2 YNFKEQ. The CDR3 totals 17 residues. J lost 4 bases, V lost 4 bases, and 10 bases had no gene match. CDR3 nucleotides: TGTGCCAGCAGCCCCACAGGGACAGGGGAGGCGTACAATGAGCAGTTCTTC. It codes for CASSPTGTGEAYNEQFF.

V usage is TRBV2 and J usage is TRBJ2-1, with D uncertain. V was cut by 4 bases and J by 0 bases, with 10 bases left in between. The CDR3 is 15 amino acids. Germline CDR1 SNHLY, CDR2 FYNNEI. The CDR3 bases are TGTGCCAGCAGTGTCCGGTTGAGCTCCTACAATGAGCAGTTCTTC. Protein product: CASSVRLSSYNEQFF.